Below, 9 T cell receptor beta chains from the same sample are listed, as sequenced in a study of OX40 agonist ivuxolimab in advanced cancers. TCRdb's copy holds only in-frame clones and misses some; the assay was immunoSEQ multiplex PCR. The sample carries over 55,000 clones, about 79% recorded once. The source material was CD4+ or CD8+ T cells sorted from blood, sampled in a trial of the OX40 agonist ivuxolimab. These receptors were collected from an adult with an advanced solid tumor such as melanoma, head and neck, liver or kidney cancer.

This chain links TRBV4-3 with TRBJ1-2; a possible D gene is TRBD1 (5 bases). CDR1 and CDR2 (germline): LGHNA, YSLEER. Trimming took 1 base from V and 4 from J, leaving 13 bases between them. The CDR3 sequence is 15 residues long. The CDR3 region has the DNA TGCGCCAGCAGCCAAGGGGCAGGGCAAATCTATGGCTACACCTTC. It yields the protein CASSQGAGQIYGYTF.

This chain joins TRBV4-2 and TRBJ2-6; TRBD2 might be the D (6 bases). The CDR3 runs 17 residues. The V and J ends lost 0 bases and 4 bases respectively, with 13 bases between them. Germline lookup yields CDR1 LGHNA and CDR2 YNFKEQ. In DNA form, the CDR3 reads TGTGCCAGCAGCCAAGATATCGGTGCGGGAGGGGCCAACGTCCTGACTTTC. Protein product: CASSQDIGAGGANVLTF.

The J gene is TRBJ2-3, the V gene TRBV30; D may correspond to TRBD1 or TRBD2 (5 bases each). Germline CDR1 is GTSNPN and CDR2 is SVGIG (reference sequence). Trimming took off 2 bases at V and 4 bases at J, with 10 bases between the two ends. The CDR3 covers 13 residues. CDR3 residues: CAWSRGAADTQYF. CDR3 coding DNA: TGTGCCTGGAGTAGGGGAGCGGCAGATACGCAGTATTTT.

The genes are TRBV28 and TRBJ1-5; 7 nucleotides agree with TRBD1. V shed 6 bases and J 10 bases; nucleotides not matched to a gene: 15. This CDR3 has 15 residues. Germline CDR1 reads MDHEN; CDR2 reads SYDVKM. The CDR3 is CASRPGQNSVGPQHF. The CDR3 DNA reads TGTGCCAGCAGACCGGGACAGAACTCAGTAGGCCCCCAGCATTTT.

This clone was seen just once. The chain employs TRBV7-2 and TRBJ2-3; D unresolved. V lost 6 bases and J 0 bases, leaving 4 bases between the germline ends. The CDR3 spans 12 residues. Germline values: CDR1 SGHTA, CDR2 FQGNSA. CDR3 nucleotide sequence: TGTGCCAGCAGTCGCAGCACAGATACGCAGTATTTT. This encodes CASSRSTDTQYF.

The chain uses TRBV7-2 and TRBJ1-5, with D hard to call. Trimming cost V 1 base and J 4 bases, with 5 bases left between them. The CDR3 covers 13 residues. From germline, CDR1 is SGHTA and CDR2 FQGNSA. This CDR3 is CASSLDVNQPQHF. CDR3 nucleotides: TGTGCCAGCAGCTTAGACGTGAATCAGCCCCAGCATTTT.

V and J are TRBV7-2 and TRBJ2-5; D is unresolved. This CDR3 has 12 amino acids. Germline CDR1 SGHTA, CDR2 FQGNSA. Trimming shortened V by 5 bases and J by 5 bases, and 9 bases separated the two germline ends. CDR3 in DNA: TGTGCCAGCAGCCCCCATATGGAGACCCAGTACTTC. This gives the protein CASSPHMETQYF.

The rearrangement links TRBV6-5 to TRBJ1-1; D might be TRBD1 (5 bases). V gave up 0 bases and J gave up 1 base, with 12 bases separating them. Per the germline V gene, CDR1 is MNHEY and CDR2 is SVGAGI. The CDR3 is 16 residues long. DNA for the CDR3: TGTGCCAGCAGTTACTCGATGGGGGTCGGGAACACTGAAGCTTTCTTT. As protein: CASSYSMGVGNTEAFF.

The V and J genes are TRBV19 and TRBJ1-5; tentative D call: TRBD1 (5 bases). CDR3 length: 15 residues. From germline, CDR1 is LNHDA and CDR2 SQIVND (reference sequence). The V end lost 8 bases, the J end lost 9 bases, and 23 bases lay between the germline ends. This chain's CDR3 is CASQSAGGVGGPQHF. The CDR3 coding sequence is TGTGCCAGTCAGTCCGCGGGGGGGGTCGGCGGGCCCCAGCATTTT.